This is a list of T cell receptor beta chains from one sample in a study of regulatory T cells in long-lasting Graves disease. Each CDR3 protein gets one entry after TCRdb re-called the multiplex PCR reads with MiXCR. Of over 500,000 distinct CDR3 sequences in the sample, around 15% were seen once. This sample also belongs to another study, concerning T cells in Graves' hyperthyroidism and ophthalmopathy.

The sample consisted of peripheral blood mononuclear cells (PBMCs), taken at new diagnosis, from a patient treated with antithyroid drugs. Source of these receptors: a woman aged 25 to 39 with Graves disease. CDR3s leave out the opening cysteine and the closing phenylalanine or tryptophan. Clone size is given for some rows only: seen once, a few or many times, or a class if the clone is expanded.

length	V	size	J	CDR3
11	TRBV3-1	.	TRBJ2-1	ASSFSRGGEQF
9	TRBV3-1	many	TRBJ2-7	ASSNQRLRY
12	TRBV3-1	.	TRBJ2-7	ASSQLIQGYEQY
15	TRBV6-1	few	TRBJ1-4	ASSPRDRGFGNEKLF
14	TRBV15	few	TRBJ2-1	ATSRVSASGKNEQF
14	TRBV6-1	many	TRBJ1-1	ASREQGGDWDTEAF
14	TRBV10-1	many	TRBJ2-7	ASSESLAGPNYEQY
15	TRBV12-3/TRBV12-4	.	TRBJ1-6	ASSPRAGTGANSPLH
10	TRBV28	many	TRBJ2-7	ASSFTGLGDW
14	TRBV18	.	TRBJ2-2	ASSPVAGTLTGELF
12	TRBV9	.	TRBJ2-3	ASSVVPVTDTQY
11	TRBV29-1	.	TRBJ2-1	SGRLLAVNEQF
10	TRBV2	few	TRBJ2-2	ASSESSGELF
12	TRBV2	many	TRBJ1-3	ASSGTSSGNTIY
13	TRBV6-2/TRBV6-3	many	TRBJ2-1	ASRGAPGQGNEQF
12	TRBV5-1	many	TRBJ2-7	ASSLGGNSYEQY
14	TRBV5-1	once	TRBJ1-2	ASSLVTGRSYYGHT
11	TRBV28	few	TRBJ2-5	ASSHSLGETQY
12	TRBV7-9	few	TRBJ1-6	ASSLATPNSPLH
14	TRBV9	.	TRBJ1-4	ASSPGLGATNEKLF
12	TRBV28	many	TRBJ2-1	ASGIAGAYNEQF
10	TRBV28	many	TRBJ1-6	ASGHTVSPLH
15	TRBV25-1	few	TRBJ1-1	ASSAHLGQGAVTEAF
12	TRBV5-1	.	TRBJ2-5	ASRGPGSQETQY
12	TRBV6-1	many	TRBJ1-1	ASSERGVRTEAF
12	TRBV10-3	.	TRBJ2-7	AVQREGAHYEQY
13	TRBV15	many	TRBJ1-4	ATSRGGGENEKLF
14	TRBV30	many	TRBJ1-5	AWSEIQDSGRQPQH
12	TRBV27	many	TRBJ1-5	ASSLSSNYQPQH
11	TRBV28	many	TRBJ1-2	ASSPPGKGSDT
12	TRBV5-1	many	TRBJ2-3	ASSSGTLTDTQY
12	TRBV5-1	many	TRBJ1-1	ASSLYGTNTEAF
9	TRBV12-3/TRBV12-4	many	TRBJ2-1	ASSRVEEQF
11	TRBV2	many	TRBJ1-1	ASRELMNTEAF
10	TRBV30	.	TRBJ1-1	AWRDRGTEAF
11	TRBV28	many	TRBJ1-5	ASSTGGGQPQH
12	TRBV15	.	TRBJ1-1	ATSTEGMNTEAF
13	TRBV4-2	.	TRBJ2-7	ASSQEAEASYEQY